These 25 T cell receptor beta chains came from one sample sequenced in a study of blood T cell repertoires in COVID-19. Only in-frame clones appear in the TCRdb table, and some are missing; sequencing was by immunoSEQ multiplex PCR. The profile shows fewer than 250,000 clones, roughly 85% of them singletons. The sequenced material came from peripheral blood. The source is a woman aged 40 to 55 with active or convalescent COVID-19.

V gene TRBV2 combines with J gene TRBJ1-3; 10 nucleotides align to TRBD1. The CDR3 covers 14 residues. Germline assignment: CDR1 SNHLY and CDR2 FYNNEI. With 7 bases clipped from V and 4 bases from J, the junction kept 4 bases outside the gene matches. CDR3 in DNA: TGTGCCAGCAAGGACAGGGGGACAGGAAACACCATATATTTT. This translates into CASKDRGTGNTIYF.

This chain connects TRBV24-1 to TRBJ2-3; tentative D call: TRBD2 (6 bases). CDR3 length: 16 amino acids. V was shortened by 7 bases and J by 0 bases, with 16 bases between the two germline ends. The germline CDR1 and CDR2 sequences are KGHDR and SFDVKD. CDR3 protein: CATSLGPGGSTDTQYF. The CDR3 DNA follows: TGTGCCACCAGCCTTGGGCCCGGGGGTAGCACAGATACGCAGTATTTT.

The chain combines TRBV10-3 with TRBJ2-7; D is unclear. The CDR3 runs to 12 residues. In germline, CDR1 is ENHRY, CDR2 SYGVKD. V lost 0 bases to trimming and J lost 9 bases, with 9 bases between them. The chain's CDR3 is CAISESQDLQYF. The CDR3 coding sequence is TGTGCCATCAGTGAGTCGCAGGATCTGCAGTACTTC.

The chain joins TRBV28 to TRBJ2-1; TRBD2 is a possible D gene (6 bases). The CDR3 has 17 residues. Germline values: CDR1 MDHEN, CDR2 SYDVKM. The ends were cut back, 1 base at V and 0 bases at J, with 13 bases in the middle. CDR3 amino acids: CASSLYGEASSYNEQFF. The CDR3 nucleotides are TGTGCCAGCAGTTTATATGGGGAGGCGAGCTCCTACAATGAGCAGTTCTTC.

The rearrangement links TRBV11-3 to TRBJ1-1; a possible D gene is TRBD1 (6 bases). The V end lost 6 bases, the J end lost 8 bases, and 16 bases lay between the germline ends. Germline V lookup: CDR1 SGHNT, CDR2 YENEEA. There are 13 residues in the CDR3. CDR3 in DNA: TGTGCCAGCAGATTAACACAGGGAGCCGAAGCTTTCTTT. Translation: CASRLTQGAEAFF.

This clone is a singleton in its sample. The chain carries TRBV6-1 and TRBJ2-3; 8 bases match TRBD2. V dropped 3 bases and J dropped 3; count of bases not matched to a gene: 5. The V gene's germline CDR1 is MNHNS and CDR2 SASEGT. CDR3 size: 15 residues. The CDR3 nucleotides read TGTGCCAGCAGTGAGGCGGGGGGTTGGACAGATACGCAGTATTTT. It translates to CASSEAGGWTDTQYF.

This clone was detected only a few times. This chain joins TRBV5-1 and TRBJ2-2; D unresolved. The CDR3 contains 14 residues. Between the trimmed V and J ends, which lost 0 bases and 2 bases, there was a span of 5 bases. In germline, CDR1 is SGHRS, CDR2 YFSETQ. Here the CDR3 DNA reads TGCGCCAGCAGCTTGGACGGTAACACCGGGGAGCTGTTTTTT. Translation: CASSLDGNTGELFF. The whole variable domain, remainder taken from reference TRBV5-1 and TRBJ2-2, is KAGVTQTPRYLIKTRGQQVTLSCSPISGHRSVSWYQQTPGQGLQFLFEYFSETQRNKGNFPGRFSGRQFSNSRSEMNVSTLELGDSALYLCASSLDGNTGELFFGEGSRLTVL.

The CDR3 here is CASSPGGKAGNTIYF. As DNA, the CDR3 is TGTGCCAGCAGCCCAGGGGGGAAAGCTGGAAACACCATATATTTT. V is TRBV27 and J is TRBJ1-3, with 7 bases lining up with TRBD1. The CDR3 has 15 amino acids. Germline-derived CDR1 and CDR2 are MNHEY and SMNVEV (reference sequence). Trimming at V came to 6 bases and at J to 2 bases, leaving 7 bases not matched to a gene.

The chain couples TRBV20-1 to TRBJ2-7; 11 bases agree with TRBD2. This CDR3 is 16 amino acids long. Per the germline V gene, CDR1 is DFQATT and CDR2 is SNEGSKA (reference sequence). Trimming at V came to 3 bases and at J to 0 bases, leaving 7 bases not matched to a gene. In nucleotides, the CDR3 is TGCAGTGCTAGTCCGGGACTAGCGGTACTCTCCTACGAGCAGTACTTC. Protein sequence: CSASPGLAVLSYEQYF.

The chain links TRBV5-6 to TRBJ2-7; possible D gene TRBD1, 6 bases. The V end was cut by 3 bases, the J end by 5 bases, with 6 bases between. The CDR3 covers 11 residues. Germline V gives CDR1 SGHDT, CDR2 YYEEEE. CDR3 DNA: TGTGCCAGCAGCTACAGGGACGAGCAGTACTTC. Its protein product is CASSYRDEQYF.

This clone was seen more than once but under ten times. The V and J genes are TRBV28 and TRBJ2-7; a weak D match, TRBD1 (6 bases). Per germline, CDR1 MDHEN and CDR2 SYDVKM. CDR3 length: 14 amino acids. Trimming stripped 5 bases from V and 11 bases from J, with 22 bases between. CDR3 region: CASSPRRGWVWEYF. The CDR3, as DNA: TGTGCCAGCAGTCCCCGCAGGGGATGGGTCTGGGAGTACTTC.

This clone was detected only a few times. This chain uses TRBV18 with TRBJ1-4; weak D call: TRBD1 (5 bases). The CDR3 runs to 15 residues. Germline V CDR1 and CDR2: KGHSH, LQKENI. Trimming shortened V by 2 bases and J by 2 bases, and 9 bases separated the two germline ends. The chain's CDR3 is CASSPGGITNEKLFF. CDR3 sequence (DNA): TGTGCCAGCTCACCAGGGGGGATCACTAATGAAAAACTGTTTTTT.

V is TRBV30 and J is TRBJ2-1; TRBD2 is a possible D gene (6 bases). The germline CDR1 and CDR2 sequences are GTSNPN and SVGIG (reference sequence). Trimming pared 2 bases from V and 13 bases from J, leaving 15 bases between. This CDR3 spans 12 amino acids. Here the CDR3 reads CAWSTRTTKQFF. CDR3 nucleotides: TGTGCCTGGAGTACTCGGACTACCAAACAGTTCTTC.

This chain joins TRBV11-3 and TRBJ1-1, with 7 nucleotides matching TRBD1. The germline CDR1 and CDR2 sequences are SGHNT and YENEEA. Trimming removed 0 bases from V and 5 bases from J; junction bases left unmatched: 0. The CDR3 contains 13 residues. CDR3 in amino acids: CASSLDRGTEAFF. The CDR3 DNA reads as TGTGCCAGCAGCTTAGACAGGGGGACTGAAGCTTTCTTT.

J is TRBJ1-1 and V is TRBV12-3 or TRBV12-4; D might be TRBD1 (6 bases). The CDR3 consists of 13 residues. Trimming took 7 bases from V and 11 from J, leaving 20 bases between them. The CDR3 DNA reads as TGTGCCAGCACCCCGGACAGCCACGTCGGGGCTTTCTTT. Its protein product is CASTPDSHVGAFF.

This clone came up a few times. The chain carries TRBV11-1 and TRBJ1-1; D gene unclear. Trimming removed 2 bases at V and 0 bases at J, with 7 bases between. Per germline, CDR1 SGHAT and CDR2 FQDESV (reference sequence). This CDR3 has 14 amino acids. The CDR3 loop reads CASSLSTVNTEAFF. The CDR3 DNA is TGTGCCAGCAGCTTAAGCACAGTGAACACTGAAGCTTTCTTT. Full variable domain (remainder filled in from reference TRBV11-1 and TRBJ1-1): EAEVAQSPRYKITEKSQAVAFWCDPISGHATLYWYRQILGQGPELLVQFQDESVVDDSQLPKDRFSAERLKGVDSTLKIQPAELGDSAMYLCASSLSTVNTEAFFGQGTRLTVV.

This chain links TRBV27 with TRBJ1-2; TRBD1 matches 11 bases. V lost 4 bases to trimming and J lost 1 base; unmatched junction nucleotides: 5. CDR1 and CDR2 (germline): MNHEY, SMNVEV (reference sequence). The CDR3 contains 16 residues. The CDR3 here is CASSWGGTGGNYGYTF. The DNA for the CDR3 is TGTGCCAGCAGTTGGGGGGGGACAGGGGGTAACTATGGCTACACCTTC.

The chain uses TRBV27 and TRBJ2-1; D not certain. Germline loops: CDR1 MNHEY, CDR2 SMNVEV (reference sequence). V was clipped by 7 bases and J by 7 bases, with 14 bases between them. This CDR3 region has 13 residues. CDR3 sequence (DNA): TGTGCCAGCAAAATTTCAGCCGGGAATGAGCAGTTCTTC. It is translated as CASKISAGNEQFF.

The chain carries TRBV7-9 and TRBJ2-5, with 12 bases that match TRBD1. The CDR3 totals 17 residues. Unmatched junction bases numbered 12, after V lost 5 bases and J lost 5 bases. CDR1 SEHNR and CDR2 FQNEAQ come from the germline V gene (reference sequence). The CDR3 DNA is TGTGCCAGCAGCCCGACGGGGACAGGGGGCCTCGAGGAGACCCAGTACTTC. Its translation is CASSPTGTGGLEETQYF.

The chain is built from TRBV30 and TRBJ2-1; TRBD2 is a possible D gene (5 bases). The germline gives CDR1 GTSNPN, CDR2 SVGIG (reference sequence). The CDR3 is 13 amino acids. The ends were cut back, 6 bases at V and 0 bases at J, with 9 bases in the middle. DNA of the CDR3: TGTGCCTGCCGAACTAGCTCCTACAATGAGCAGTTCTTC. It is translated as CACRTSSYNEQFF. The full variable domain, completed using reference TRBV30 and TRBJ2-1, is SQTIHQWPATLVQPVGSPLSLECTVEGTSNPNLYWYRQAAGRGLQLLFYSVGIGQISSEVPQNLSASRPQDRQFILSSKKLLLSDSGFYLCACRTSSYNEQFFGPGTRLTVL.

This sequence joins TRBV30 and TRBJ2-5; TRBD1 is a possible D gene (5 bases). Germline-derived CDR1 and CDR2 are GTSNPN and SVGIG (reference sequence). V lost 0 bases to trimming and J lost 3 bases, with 8 bases between them. This CDR3 spans 13 amino acids. The CDR3 DNA sequence: TGTGCCTGGAGTGTACGCAGGGAAGAGACCCAGTACTTC. Translating gives CAWSVRREETQYF.

This chain links TRBV3-1 (or the pseudogene TRBV3-2) with TRBJ2-3; 15 bases line up with TRBD2. After removal of 4 bases from V and 9 bases from J, the junction contained 8 bases not matched to a gene. Germline V lookup: CDR1 LGHDT, CDR2 YNNKEL (reference sequence). This CDR3 spans 16 amino acids. For the CDR3, the DNA is TGTGCCAGCAGCCCTCTCCCGGGACTAGCGGGGGGAACGCAGTATTTT. Translation: CASSPLPGLAGGTQYF.

V usage is TRBV20-1 and J usage is TRBJ1-2, with D perhaps TRBD1 (5 bases). The germline V gene has CDR1 DFQATT and CDR2 SNEGSKA (reference sequence). Between the trimmed V and J ends, which lost 8 bases and 4 bases, there was a span of 11 bases. This CDR3 region has 11 residues. Written as DNA, the CDR3 is TGCAGTACTCAGGGTGGCTATGGCTACACCTTC. Its protein product is CSTQGGYGYTF.

This clone was found once. The chain is built from TRBV5-4 and TRBJ1-2; D may be TRBD1 (6 bases). Germline-derived CDR1 and CDR2 are SGHNT and YYREEE (reference sequence). V was pared by 2 bases and J by 0 bases, with 8 bases between. CDR3 length: 14 amino acids. The CDR3 sequence: CASSLQGANYGYTF. CDR3 DNA: TGTGCCAGCAGCTTACAGGGAGCTAACTATGGCTACACCTTC.

The rearrangement links TRBV7-9 to TRBJ2-7; a possible D gene is TRBD1 (6 bases). The V gene's germline CDR1 is SEHNR and CDR2 FQNEAQ (reference sequence). V gave up 4 bases and J gave up 4 bases, with 14 bases separating them. This CDR3 has 14 amino acids. The CDR3 is CASSSTDQGYEQYF. CDR3 nucleotide sequence: TGTGCCAGCAGCTCTACAGATCAGGGGTACGAGCAGTACTTC.